One sample yielded the 27 T cell receptor beta chains listed below, sequenced in a study of metastatic and nonmetastatic thyroid tumors. Thyroid surgery had not been preceded by any treatment in any patient. With MiXCR, TCRdb reprocessed the PCR reads. Altogether 30,000 to 35,000 clones are present, approximately 30% being singletons, with the ten largest covering 7.8%. Sample: blood. Receptors were obtained from a female donor with papillary thyroid cancer or a benign thyroid nodule (not recorded which). Some clones in this sample may be carry-over from other donors' samples.

The J gene is TRBJ2-7, the V gene TRBV27; 7 positions match TRBD2. This CDR3 spans 12 amino acids. The germline CDR1 and CDR2 sequences are MNHEY and SMNVEV (reference sequence). The ends lost 6 bases at V and 3 bases at J; junction bases unmatched: 2. The DNA of the CDR3 is TGTGCCAGCAGCCCGGGGGGCTACGAGCAGTACTTC. It encodes CASSPGGYEQYF.

At least ten counts were recorded for this clone. The chain carries TRBV5-1 and TRBJ1-4; D gene ambiguous. From germline, CDR1 is SGHRS and CDR2 YFSETQ. Trimming pared 2 bases from V and 3 bases from J, leaving 11 bases between. The CDR3 sequence is 15 residues long. The CDR3 coding sequence is TGCGCCAGCAGCTTACTGGACCTCCCTAATGAAAAACTGTTTTTT. Translated: CASSLLDLPNEKLFF.

This clone appeared a few times. The rearrangement links TRBV6-4 to TRBJ2-2, with TRBD2 identical over 9 bases. Germline CDR1 and CDR2: MRHNA and SNTAGT. V lost 5 bases and J lost 5; bases outside the gene matches: 6. The CDR3 totals 15 residues. The CDR3, as DNA: TGTGCCAGCAGTTATTTAGCGGGGGAGACCGGGGAGCTGTTTTTT. It yields the protein CASSYLAGETGELFF.

This clone showed up many times. CDR3 sequence (DNA): TGTGCCAGCAGTGCGGGCCTCTATGCAACTAATGAAAAACTGTTTTTT. This sequence encodes CASSAGLYATNEKLFF. The chain links TRBV2 to TRBJ1-4; no reliable D call. The CDR3 is 16 amino acids. The germline V gene has CDR1 SNHLY and CDR2 FYNNEI. V was trimmed by 4 bases and J by 0 bases, leaving 12 bases between them.

The chain combines TRBV6-1 with TRBJ1-2; no reliable D call. The CDR3 totals 14 residues. Germline values: CDR1 MNHNS, CDR2 SASEGT. V was cut by 6 bases and J by 10 bases, with 21 bases left in between. The CDR3 coding sequence is TGTGCCAGCAGCCGCGAGGCGGGTAATCGTGTCTACACCTTC. This encodes CASSREAGNRVYTF.

In this sample, this clone turned up many times. This may stem from a read error, because a much larger clone lies one nucleotide away. The CDR3 loop is CASSQAVLAGVDIRYF. In nucleotides, the CDR3 is TGTGCCAGCAGCCAAGCGGTTCTAGCGGGAGTAGACATTCGGTACTTC. V usage is TRBV4-2 and J usage is TRBJ2-4, with TRBD2 matching over 10 bases. This CDR3 has 16 amino acids. Germline V gene data show CDR1 as LGHNA and CDR2 as YNFKEQ.

The CDR3 reads CASSVELANYGSTF. Written as DNA, the CDR3 is TGCGCCAGCAGCGTGGAGCTGGCTAACTATGGATCCACCTTC. V usage is TRBV5-1 and J usage is TRBJ1-2; no reliable D call. V lost 4 bases, J lost 13 bases, and 23 bases lay in between. This CDR3 is built from 14 residues. CDR1 is SGHRS and CDR2 is YFSETQ in the germline V gene.

This clone was picked up many times. This chain's CDR3 is CASSTGRRGEQYF. The CDR3 DNA reads TGTGCCAGCAGCACCGGGCGGAGGGGCGAGCAGTACTTC. V usage is TRBV7-9 and J usage is TRBJ2-7; a possible D gene is TRBD2 (6 bases). CDR1 is SEHNR, CDR2 FQNEAQ, per germline (reference sequence). V dropped 5 bases and J dropped 6 bases, with 14 bases sitting between them. The CDR3 length is 13 residues.

By proportion, this clone is medium-sized. This sequence joins TRBV6-1 and TRBJ2-1, with D possibly TRBD1 on 6 matching bases. The V end lost 4 bases, the J end lost 4 bases, and 11 bases lay between the germline ends. The germline V gene encodes CDR1 MNHNS and CDR2 SASEGT. The CDR3 totals 14 residues. As DNA, the CDR3 is TGTGCCAGCAGTGTTGGGACAATTTACAATGAGCAGTTCTTC. Amino acid sequence: CASSVGTIYNEQFF.

The genes are TRBV7-8 and TRBJ2-7; 10 bases line up with TRBD2. CDR1 and CDR2 (germline): SGHVS, FQNEAQ. The CDR3 totals 16 residues. J lost 4 bases, V lost 3 bases, and 9 bases had no gene match. CDR3 in amino acids: CASSFLAGEASYEQYF. The CDR3 DNA reads as TGTGCCAGCAGCTTTCTAGCGGGAGAAGCCTCATACGAGCAGTACTTC.

The gene calls are TRBV7-2 and TRBJ1-2, with D perhaps TRBD1 (5 bases). CDR3 length: 17 residues. V shed 0 bases and J shed 9 bases, with 23 bases lying between them. The germline CDR1 and CDR2 sequences are SGHTA and FQGNSA. Here the CDR3 reads CASSLAPGFGLGYCYTF. Written as DNA, the CDR3 is TGTGCCAGCAGCTTAGCCCCAGGGTTTGGTTTAGGGTATTGCTACACCTTC.

This clone was counted ten times or more. The chain carries TRBV19 and TRBJ2-5, with TRBD1 matching 7 bases. This CDR3 has 15 amino acids. V trimming: 5 bases; J trimming: 5 bases; junction bases outside the gene matches: 11. CDR1 and CDR2 from the germline V gene are LNHDA and SQIVND (reference sequence). The CDR3 reads CASSPHDRVGETQYF. The CDR3 DNA sequence: TGTGCCAGTAGTCCCCACGACAGGGTTGGTGAGACCCAGTACTTC.

This clone was recorded a few times. CDR3: CASSELGGIYEQYF. The CDR3 DNA sequence: TGTGCCAGCAGTGAATTAGGGGGGATCTACGAGCAGTACTTC. The chain recombines TRBV6-1 with TRBJ2-7, with D perhaps being TRBD1 or TRBD2 (6 bases each). The germline V gene has CDR1 MNHNS and CDR2 SASEGT. Trimming removed 2 bases at V and 3 bases at J, with 11 bases between. The CDR3 is made up of 14 amino acids.

In this sample, this clone turned up many times. The chain recombines TRBV20-1 with TRBJ2-7; 7 nucleotides agree with TRBD2. Germline V gives CDR1 DFQATT, CDR2 SNEGSKA (reference sequence). The V gene end was trimmed by 2 bases and the J gene end by 0 bases; junction bases not matched to a gene: 4. This CDR3 contains 14 residues. CDR3 in amino acids: CSARRGDSSYEQYF. The CDR3 DNA sequence: TGCAGTGCTAGACGGGGGGATTCCTCCTACGAGCAGTACTTC.

There are many counts of this clone. The rearrangement joins TRBV12-3 or TRBV12-4 to TRBJ2-5, with D maybe TRBD2 (6 bases). Trimming pared 7 bases from V and 2 bases from J, leaving 14 bases between. The CDR3 consists of 14 residues. This CDR3 reads CASTVGAGQETQYF. The CDR3 coding sequence is TGTGCCAGCACAGTCGGGGCGGGGCAAGAGACCCAGTACTTC.

V and J are TRBV7-6 and TRBJ1-4; 8 bases map to TRBD1. Germline values: CDR1 SGHVS, CDR2 FNYEAQ. The V and J ends lost 6 bases and 8 bases, in that order; junction bases with no gene match: 11. This CDR3 contains 15 residues. The CDR3 coding sequence is TGTGCCAGCAGGCGGAGACAGGGGATCCAGGAAAAACTGTTTTTT. Translating gives CASRRRQGIQEKLFF. The whole variable domain, filled in from reference TRBV7-6 and TRBJ1-4, reads GAGVSQSPRYKVTKRGQDVALRCDPISGHVSLYWYRQALGQGPEFLTYFNYEAQQDKSGLPNDRFSAERPEGSISTLTIQRTEQRDSAMYRCASRRRQGIQEKLFFGSGTQLSVL.

This clone was seen ten or more times. The V gene is TRBV20-1, the J gene TRBJ1-1, with 8 bases that match TRBD1. The CDR3 runs 15 residues. Germline CDR1 and CDR2: DFQATT and SNEGSKA (reference sequence). J was trimmed by 2 bases and V by 1 base; bases with no gene match: 6. CDR3 nucleotides: TGCAGTGCTAGAGTGAGACAGGGGCCCAACACTGAAGCTTTCTTT. Its translation is CSARVRQGPNTEAFF.

In this sample, this clone turned up many times. A much larger clone is a single base away; this may be a read error. The V and J genes are TRBV12-3 or TRBV12-4 and TRBJ2-1; TRBD1 agrees at 7 bases. The V and J ends lost 9 bases and 3 bases, in that order; junction bases with no gene match: 5. The CDR3 runs to 13 residues. The CDR3 reads CASRQGDYNEQFF. In DNA form, the CDR3 reads TGTGCCAGTCGGCAGGGGGACTACAATGAGCAGTTCTTC.

This clone has only a few counts. V and J are TRBV6-1 and TRBJ1-2; D gene unclear. V lost 1 base and J lost 8, with 5 bases in between. Germline V gene lookup returns CDR1 MNHNS and CDR2 SASEGT. The CDR3 is 11 residues long. CDR3 residues: CASSEGGGYTF. DNA of the CDR3: TGTGCCAGCAGTGAAGGGGGAGGCTACACCTTC.

To note about this clone: This may be a read error, as it is one base from a much larger clone. V is TRBV12-3 or TRBV12-4 and J is TRBJ2-1, with D possibly being TRBD2 (5 bases). The CDR3 totals 15 residues. The CDR3 loop is CASSPSGLEVDEQSF. CDR3 in DNA: TGTGCCAGCAGCCCTTCCGGGCTGGAGGTAGATGAGCAGTCCTTC.

This clone was detected only once. The rearrangement links TRBV4-1 to TRBJ2-1; D is unclear. Germline V gene lookup returns CDR1 MGHRA and CDR2 YSYEKL. The CDR3 has 17 amino acids. Trimming removed 0 bases at V and 5 bases at J, with 17 bases between. CDR3 sequence: CASSQELGRWLDNEQFF. CDR3 DNA sequence: TGCGCCAGCAGCCAAGAATTAGGCCGGTGGTTGGACAATGAGCAGTTCTTC.

This clone was observed at least ten times. The V and J genes are TRBV5-1 and TRBJ1-4; weak D call: TRBD1 (6 bases). This CDR3 has 13 residues. V lost 2 bases to trimming and J lost 8 bases, with 10 bases between them. The germline V gene has CDR1 SGHRS and CDR2 YFSETQ. The CDR3 nucleotides are TGCGCCAGCAGCTTAACAGGGAACGAAAAACTGTTTTTT. Translating it yields CASSLTGNEKLFF.

This clone was seen just once. The chain uses TRBV7-3 and TRBJ2-7; 9 bases match TRBD2. This CDR3 has 14 amino acids. The junction had 5 bases not matched to a gene; V was cut back by 1 base and J by 7 bases. Germline assignment: CDR1 SGHTA and CDR2 FQGTGA. CDR3 sequence reads: CASSLSSGSQEQYF. As DNA, the CDR3 is TGTGCCAGCAGCTTAAGTAGCGGGAGTCAAGAGCAGTACTTC.

There are many counts of this clone. Being one base from a much bigger clone, this may be a read error. The chain carries TRBV28 and TRBJ2-5, with TRBD1 matching over 9 bases. With V trimmed by 7 bases and J by 9 bases, 15 bases remained unmatched. The CDR3 is 15 amino acids. The V gene's germline CDR1 is MDHEN and CDR2 SYDVKM. The DNA of the CDR3 is TGTGCCAGCATCCTACAGGGGGCTGGATCGGAGGCCCAGTACTTC. It encodes CASILQGAGSEAQYF.

In its sample, this clone was seen many times. Distinct nucleotide sequences in the sample also encode this CDR3. The CDR3 DNA is TGTGCCAGCAGTTTTGGGCCCCCGAGACAAGAGACCCAGTACTTC. Its protein is CASSFGPPRQETQYF. The chain combines TRBV28 with TRBJ2-5; no firm D call. The CDR3 sequence is 15 residues long. The V end was cut by 3 bases, the J end by 2 bases, with 13 bases between. Germline V CDR1 and CDR2: MDHEN, SYDVKM.

By its share, this clone is medium-sized. This chain uses TRBV6-1 with TRBJ1-1; D is unresolved. Germline V lookup: CDR1 MNHNS, CDR2 SASEGT. CDR3 size: 13 residues. The V and J ends lost 5 bases and 1 base respectively, with 8 bases between them. The CDR3 reads CASSSGPNTEAFF. In DNA form, the CDR3 reads TGTGCCAGCAGTTCCGGTCCGAACACTGAAGCTTTCTTT.

The CDR3 nucleotides read TGTGCCAGCAGTTACTCTAGGGCCGACTACTCCTATAATTCACCCCTCCACTTT. It translates to CASSYSRADYSYNSPLHF. J is TRBJ1-6 and V is TRBV6-2 or TRBV6-3; no firm D call. The CDR3 runs to 18 residues. Germline V gives CDR1 MNHEY, CDR2 SVGEGT. Trimming removed 0 bases from V and 0 bases from J, with 12 bases in between.